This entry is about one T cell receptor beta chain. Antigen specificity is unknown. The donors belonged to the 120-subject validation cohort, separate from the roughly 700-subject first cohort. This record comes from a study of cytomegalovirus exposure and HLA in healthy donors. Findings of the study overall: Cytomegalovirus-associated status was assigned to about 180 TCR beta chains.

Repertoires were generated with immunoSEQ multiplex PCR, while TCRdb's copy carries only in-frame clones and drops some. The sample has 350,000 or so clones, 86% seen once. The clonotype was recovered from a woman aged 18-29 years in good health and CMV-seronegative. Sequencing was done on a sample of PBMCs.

CDR3 bases: TGCGCCAGCAGCCTTCCGGGAGAGGGTAATGAGCAGTTCTTC. Protein: CASSLPGEGNEQFF. V gene TRBV5-1 combines with J gene TRBJ2-1; D may be TRBD2 (6 bases). Trimming stripped 4 bases from V and 7 bases from J, with 15 bases between. The CDR3 is 14 residues long. CDR1 and CDR2 from the germline V gene are SGHRS and YFSETQ.